These 30 T cell receptor beta chains came from one sample sequenced in a study of cytomegalovirus exposure and HLA in healthy donors. The study ran its PCR with 60 Vbeta and 13 Jbeta primers. Sequencing used immunoSEQ multiplex PCR; TCRdb keeps in-frame clones, though not all of them. The top ten hold approximately 2.9% of the sample, which has 100,000 to 150,000 clones, approximately 17% seen once. Sequences were obtained from PBMCs. These receptor sequences come from a female donor in good health and CMV-seropositive.

This clone has a handful of counts. This chain joins TRBV20-1 and TRBJ2-7; D gene uncertain. The V and J ends lost 2 bases and 6 bases respectively, with 8 bases between them. Germline V gene lookup returns CDR1 DFQATT and CDR2 SNEGSKA (reference sequence). CDR3 length: 11 residues. The CDR3 loop is CSARFSREQYF. The CDR3 DNA sequence: TGCAGTGCTAGATTTAGCCGCGAGCAGTACTTC.

The chain recombines TRBV5-1 with TRBJ2-5, with TRBD1 identical over 8 bases. The junction had 8 bases not matched to a gene; V was cut back by 0 bases and J by 4 bases. Germline loops: CDR1 SGHRS, CDR2 YFSETQ. The CDR3 extends over 16 amino acids. DNA for the CDR3: TGCGCCAGCAGCTTGGAAAACACCGGGACAGGAGAGACCCAGTACTTC. This codes for CASSLENTGTGETQYF. Combining the CDR3 with reference TRBV5-1 and TRBJ2-5 gives the whole variable domain KAGVTQTPRYLIKTRGQQVTLSCSPISGHRSVSWYQQTPGQGLQFLFEYFSETQRNKGNFPGRFSGRQFSNSRSEMNVSTLELGDSALYLCASSLENTGTGETQYFGPGTRLLVL.

J is TRBJ2-2 and V is TRBV29-1; TRBD1 aligns across 10 bases. V shed 7 bases, J shed 3 bases, and the junction held 2 bases outside the gene matches. In germline, CDR1 is SQVTM, CDR2 ANQGSEA. The length of the CDR3 is 13 residues. The CDR3, as DNA: TGCAGCGCCGGGACAGGGGACACCGGGGAGCTGTTTTTT. Translating gives CSAGTGDTGELFF.

The CDR3 here is CASSWSGQGYNEQFF. DNA of the CDR3: TGCGCCAGCAGCTGGTCCGGACAAGGGTACAATGAGCAGTTCTTC. The chain carries TRBV5-1 and TRBJ2-1; perhaps TRBD1 as D (5 bases). The CDR3 is made up of 15 amino acids. CDR1 and CDR2 from the germline V gene are SGHRS and YFSETQ. Deletions cut 3 bases from V and 4 bases from J, with 14 bases between.

This clone appeared a few times. The rearrangement links TRBV10-3 to TRBJ1-1; perhaps TRBD1 as D (5 bases). This CDR3 contains 15 residues. Trimming shortened V by 3 bases and J by 4 bases, and 15 bases separated the two germline ends. CDR1 ENHRY and CDR2 SYGVKD come from the germline V gene. The CDR3 coding sequence is TGTGCCATCAGTGATGACAGAACGGGGGGCACTGAAGCTTTCTTT. Its protein is CAISDDRTGGTEAFF.

The chain employs TRBV28 and TRBJ1-4, with D tentatively TRBD1 (5 bases). Germline V gene lookup returns CDR1 MDHEN and CDR2 SYDVKM. The CDR3 has 13 residues. V was shortened by 6 bases and J by 5 bases, with 10 bases between the two germline ends. CDR3 region: CASSRTKNEKLFF. CDR3 bases: TGTGCCAGCAGCCGGACAAAAAATGAAAAACTGTTTTTT.

This sequence joins TRBV9 and TRBJ2-1, with 13 bases that match TRBD2. The V segment lost 4 bases and the J segment 3 bases; nucleotides outside the gene matches: 4. Germline V lookup: CDR1 SGDLS, CDR2 YYNGEE. The CDR3 length is 16 residues. The CDR3 nucleotides are TGTGCCAGCAGCCTGAGACTAGCGGGGGGCTACAATGAGCAGTTCTTC. It yields the protein CASSLRLAGGYNEQFF.

This clone was found a few times. The chain employs TRBV27 and TRBJ1-5; TRBD1 might be the D (6 bases). The CDR3 extends over 16 amino acids. Trimming pared 1 base from V and 5 bases from J, leaving 15 bases between. CDR1 and CDR2 from the germline V gene are MNHEY and SMNVEV (reference sequence). CDR3: CASSLFSGGRDQPQHF. The CDR3 coding sequence is TGTGCCAGCAGTTTATTTTCGGGGGGCAGGGATCAGCCCCAGCATTTT.

The V call is TRBV6-5, the J call TRBJ2-7; 7 bases are shared with TRBD2. Germline CDR1 is MNHEY and CDR2 is SVGAGI. CDR3 length: 16 residues. Trimming took 0 bases from V and 3 from J; bases not matched to a gene: 8. CDR3 nucleotides: TGTGCCAGCAGTTACTCTGGCGGGAGCCGCGACTACGAGCAGTACTTC. Translation: CASSYSGGSRDYEQYF.

The chain links TRBV6-5 to TRBJ2-3; D gene uncertain. Trimming removed 2 bases at V and 3 bases at J, with 6 bases between. The CDR3 is made up of 13 amino acids. The V gene's germline CDR1 is MNHEY and CDR2 SVGAGI. In DNA, the CDR3 is TGTGCCAGCAGTTACAGCATTACAGATACGCAGTATTTT. Its translation is CASSYSITDTQYF.

In its sample, this clone was seen a few times. Written as DNA, the CDR3 is TGTGCCAGCAGCTTACCCGACTGGTCCTACAATGAGCAGTTCTTC. It codes for CASSLPDWSYNEQFF. This sequence joins TRBV11-1 and TRBJ2-1; D gene unclear. The CDR3 has 15 residues. The V gene's germline CDR1 is SGHAT and CDR2 FQDESV (reference sequence). V gave up 2 bases and J gave up 1 base, with 9 bases separating them. Looking up the rest from reference TRBV11-1 and TRBJ2-1 gives the full variable domain: EAEVAQSPRYKITEKSQAVAFWCDPISGHATLYWYRQILGQGPELLVQFQDESVVDDSQLPKDRFSAERLKGVDSTLKIQPAELGDSAMYLCASSLPDWSYNEQFFGPGTRLTVL.

The chain combines TRBV9 with TRBJ2-7, with 8 bases aligning to TRBD2. The length of the CDR3 is 14 residues. Germline assignment: CDR1 SGDLS and CDR2 YYNGEE. With V trimmed by 3 bases and J by 2 bases, 4 bases remained unmatched. The CDR3 is CASSATSEPYEQYF. As DNA, the CDR3 is TGTGCCAGCAGCGCGACTAGCGAACCCTACGAGCAGTACTTC.

The chain has TRBV28 and TRBJ2-1; no firm D call. Germline CDR1 is MDHEN and CDR2 is SYDVKM. The V end was cut by 2 bases, the J end by 2 bases, with 7 bases between. The CDR3 contains 14 residues. CDR3 DNA sequence: TGTGCCAGCAGTTTACCACAGACCTACAATGAGCAGTTCTTC. Its protein is CASSLPQTYNEQFF. The whole variable domain, filled in from reference TRBV28 and TRBJ2-1, reads DVKVTQSSRYLVKRTGEKVFLECVQDMDHENMFWYRQDPGLGLRLIYFSYDVKMKEKGDIPEGYSVSREKKERFSLILESASTNQTSMYLCASSLPQTYNEQFFGPGTRLTVL.

CDR3 coding DNA: TGTGCCATCAGTGATTCAGGGGGCGGGAATTCACCCCTCCACTTT. The encoded protein is CAISDSGGGNSPLHF. The chain recombines TRBV10-3 with TRBJ1-6; the match to TRBD1 covers 8 bases. V lost 3 bases and J lost 7; bases outside the gene matches: 5. Germline assignment: CDR1 ENHRY and CDR2 SYGVKD. CDR3 length: 15 amino acids.

The chain employs TRBV5-4 and TRBJ1-2; D is undetermined. From germline, CDR1 is SGHNT and CDR2 YYREEE (reference sequence). This CDR3 has 15 residues. The V end was cut by 5 bases, the J end by 4 bases, with 18 bases between. The CDR3 DNA reads TGTGCCAGCAGTGAGGATAGAGGGAGTTTCTATGGCTACACCTTC. Translating gives CASSEDRGSFYGYTF.

This clone was counted between two and nine times. The rearrangement links TRBV10-3 to TRBJ1-2; tentatively, D is TRBD1 (5 bases). Trimming cost V 1 base and J 7 bases, with 10 bases left between them. CDR1 is ENHRY and CDR2 is SYGVKD in the germline V gene. This CDR3 comprises 13 residues. The CDR3: CAISELGGAGYTF. DNA for the CDR3: TGTGCCATCAGTGAGTTGGGGGGAGCTGGCTACACCTTC.

In its sample, this clone was seen a few times. DNA for the CDR3: TGTGCCAGCAGTCAGACCAGCGCTAACTATGGCTACACCTTC. This translates into CASSQTSANYGYTF. The genes are TRBV28 and TRBJ1-2; D call uncertain. Germline CDR1 is MDHEN and CDR2 is SYDVKM. V lost 5 bases and J lost 0, with 10 bases in between. This CDR3 is built from 14 residues.

This clone was recorded a few times. The chain uses TRBV4-2 and TRBJ2-1, with unresolved D. In germline, CDR1 is LGHNA, CDR2 YNFKEQ. This CDR3 has 13 residues. The ends were cut back, 3 bases at V and 8 bases at J, with 11 bases in the middle. The DNA of the CDR3 is TGTGCCAGCAGCCACCCCTCACGCGATGAGCAGTTCTTC. Protein: CASSHPSRDEQFF.

The gene calls are TRBV28 and TRBJ2-1; a weak D match, TRBD1 (5 bases). The germline V gene encodes CDR1 MDHEN and CDR2 SYDVKM. This CDR3 has 16 residues. Trimming removed 6 bases from V and 2 bases from J, with 17 bases in between. The chain's CDR3 is CASSPTGDRAYNEQFF. The CDR3 coding sequence is TGTGCCAGCAGCCCAACCGGTGACAGAGCCTACAATGAGCAGTTCTTC.

CDR3 nucleotides: TGCGCCAGCAGCCGAACTAGCGTAGATACGCAGTATTTT. Amino acid sequence: CASSRTSVDTQYF. The chain carries TRBV4-3 and TRBJ2-3, with 7 bases aligning to TRBD2. V trimming: 4 bases; J trimming: 5 bases; junction bases outside the gene matches: 3. CDR3 length equals 13 residues. Germline V lookup: CDR1 LGHNA, CDR2 YSLEER.

J is TRBJ2-5 and V is TRBV10-2, with D uncertain. The length of the CDR3 is 12 residues. V was shortened by 4 bases and J by 4 bases, with 7 bases between the two germline ends. Germline-derived CDR1 and CDR2 are WSHSY and SAAADI. CDR3 in amino acids: CASSVVTETQYF. CDR3 in DNA: TGCGCCAGCAGTGTAGTCACAGAGACCCAGTACTTC.

This chain links TRBV4-3 with TRBJ2-4, with D possibly being TRBD2 (5 bases). The germline CDR1 and CDR2 sequences are LGHNA and YSLEER. The CDR3 has 16 residues. Trimming stripped 1 base from V and 3 bases from J, with 13 bases between. The CDR3 DNA reads as TGCGCCAGCAGCCAAGGGGTCGGGATCGTCAAAAACATTCAGTACTTC. Protein sequence: CASSQGVGIVKNIQYF.

The rearrangement joins TRBV30 to TRBJ2-3; 7 bases fit TRBD2. After removal of 0 bases from V and 5 bases from J, the junction contained 8 bases not matched to a gene. The CDR3 is 15 residues long. Germline V CDR1 and CDR2: GTSNPN, SVGIG (reference sequence). CDR3 region: CAWSVFAGAGDTQYF. The CDR3 coding sequence is TGTGCCTGGAGTGTTTTTGCGGGAGCGGGAGATACGCAGTATTTT.

The CDR3 DNA follows: TGTGCCAGCAGCTTTACTAGCGGGGGGGCGCTGTTAATGACCCAGTACTTC. Protein sequence: CASSFTSGGALLMTQYF. This chain connects TRBV5-8 to TRBJ2-5; 13 bases agree with TRBD2. J gave up 7 bases and V 2 bases, and 11 bases lay outside the gene matches. CDR1 SGHTS and CDR2 YDEGEE come from the germline V gene. The CDR3 sequence is 17 residues long.

The rearrangement uses TRBV9 and TRBJ1-1, with TRBD1 matching 8 bases. This CDR3 has 13 residues. The germline V gene encodes CDR1 SGDLS and CDR2 YYNGEE. J lost 8 bases, V lost 2 bases, and 5 bases had no gene match. The CDR3 DNA sequence: TGTGCCAGCAGCGTGACAGGGGCCGGAGAAGCTTTCTTT. It is translated as CASSVTGAGEAFF.

The V call is TRBV30, the J call TRBJ1-5; TRBD1 matches 7 bases. Germline-derived CDR1 and CDR2 are GTSNPN and SVGIG (reference sequence). This CDR3 is built from 13 residues. J lost 5 bases, V lost 4 bases, and 5 bases had no gene match. CDR3 residues: CAWNFDRDQPQHF. Here the CDR3 DNA reads TGTGCCTGGAACTTCGACAGGGATCAGCCCCAGCATTTT.

This chain connects TRBV4-3 to TRBJ2-3, with 8 positions matching TRBD1. The CDR3 extends over 16 amino acids. With V trimmed by 4 bases and J by 5 bases, 11 bases remained unmatched. Germline CDR1 LGHNA, CDR2 YSLEER. CDR3 coding DNA: TGCGCCAGCAGCCCTACTGGACAGGGATGGGAAGATACGCAGTATTTT. This encodes CASSPTGQGWEDTQYF.

J is TRBJ2-3 and V is TRBV10-3, with 9 bases lining up with TRBD2. This CDR3 spans 17 amino acids. J was trimmed by 2 bases and V by 4 bases; bases with no gene match: 10. Germline V gives CDR1 ENHRY, CDR2 SYGVKD. In DNA form, the CDR3 reads TGTGCCATCAGTGGGGTACTAGCGGGCCGGACCACAGATACGCAGTATTTT. Encoded protein: CAISGVLAGRTTDTQYF.

V and J are TRBV6-5 and TRBJ1-2, with 10 bases that match TRBD1. The CDR3 is 15 amino acids. V shed 5 bases and J 1 base; nucleotides not matched to a gene: 4. Per the germline V gene, CDR1 is MNHEY and CDR2 is SVGAGI. DNA for the CDR3: TGTGCCAGCAGTACCCGGGACAGGGGTAACTATGGCTACACCTTC. Protein sequence: CASSTRDRGNYGYTF.

The chain recombines TRBV28 with TRBJ1-5, with a tentative D call TRBD1 (6 bases). The CDR3 covers 16 residues. Germline V CDR1 and CDR2: MDHEN, SYDVKM. Trimming took 1 base from V and 6 from J, leaving 16 bases between them. Here the CDR3 DNA reads TGTGCCAGCAGTTTATTATCAGGGGCGCAGGGTCAGCCCCAGCATTTT. Its protein product is CASSLLSGAQGQPQHF. Using reference TRBV28 and TRBJ1-5 for the parts outside the CDR3, the full variable domain is DVKVTQSSRYLVKRTGEKVFLECVQDMDHENMFWYRQDPGLGLRLIYFSYDVKMKEKGDIPEGYSVSREKKERFSLILESASTNQTSMYLCASSLLSGAQGQPQHFGDGTRLSIL.